What follows describes a single TCR beta chain. Its antigen is still unknown. At one end, the junction sequence differs from germline, possibly due to a read error. The sample originates from a study of beta chain features in type 1 diabetes. Study-wide background: Examination covered 107,917,701 sorted cells spanning all samples. The study, taken as a whole, reports: Naive, central memory and Treg TCRB repertoires appeared more alike in patients than in healthy donors.

Reverse transcription of all isolated RNA meant that expressed TCRB transcripts were sequenced. The protocol was immunoSEQ multiplex PCR, while the TCRdb copy is restricted to in-frame clones and leaves out a portion. The sample carries over 40,000 clones, 50% recorded once. This CDR3 spans 14 amino acids. Germline V CDR1 and CDR2: SNHLY, FYNNEI. The genes are TRBV2 and TRBJ1-2, with 9 bases identical to TRBD1. The sample comprised stem cell memory CD4+ T cells from blood. The sequence derives from a woman aged 25 to 45 in good health. The CDR3 sequence is CASNEGTGSGGYTF. The CDR3 bases are TGTGCCAGCAATGAAGGGACAGGGAGTGGCGGCTACACCTTC. The variable domain in full, with the rest retrieved from reference TRBV2 and TRBJ1-2, is EPEVTQTPSHQVTQMGQEVILRCVPISNHLYFYWYRQILGQKVEFLVSFYNNEISEKSEIFDDQFSVERPDGSNFTLKIRSTKLEDSAMYFCASNEGTGSGGYTFGSGTRLTVV.